This TCR beta chain was recovered during a study of T cell repertoires in cytomegalovirus infection. In the study overall: Recently identified HLA-C-restricted and well-studied HLA-B-restricted CMV epitopes were used. Overall study findings and caveats: Clonotypes of TCR beta that were HLA-C-restricted and CMV-specific dominated the ex vivo response.

TCRdb analysed the reads with MiXCR anew, one entry per CDR3 protein. The data show fewer than 1,000,000 distinct CDR3 sequences, under 40% seen once. For this clonotype: Its antigen is not known. At one end, the junction sequence differs from germline, possibly due to a read error.

Germline CDR1 MDHEN, CDR2 SYDVKM. This CDR3 has 13 amino acids. The sequenced sample was cultured CD8+ T cells from PBMCs, obtained from culture after CMV antigen stimulation. The chain carries TRBV28 and TRBJ2-3; TRBD1 aligns across 10 bases. This TCR came from a human donor in good health (CMV status not recorded). Some clones in this sample may be carry-over from other donors' samples. CDR3 residues: CASDRGRTDTRYF. The CDR3 nucleotides read TGTGCCAGTGACAGGGGGCGCACAGATACGCGGTATTTT.